Following are 6 T cell receptor beta chains from one sample sequenced in a study of beta chain features in type 1 diabetes. What was sequenced were expressed TCRB transcripts, since all of the isolated RNA had been reverse transcribed. Profiling relied on immunoSEQ multiplex PCR, and the TCRdb table lists in-frame clones only, not all of them. Of 150,000 to 200,000 clones in the sample, approximately 8% are singletons; the top ten hold about 1%. No antigen is known for these receptors. Study results and limitations: A moderate, significant TCRB CDR3 shortening appeared in type 1 diabetes across four CD4+ subsets.

The specimen was central memory CD4+ T cells from blood. All receptors come from a woman aged 40 to 50 with type 1 diabetes.

The CDR3 loop reads CASSLIAMIETQYF. The CDR3 bases are TGTGCCAGCAGCTTAATTGCTATGATAGAGACCCAGTACTTC. The genes are TRBV7-2 and TRBJ2-5; D not resolved. This CDR3 contains 14 residues. V was cut by 2 bases and J by 4 bases, with 11 bases left in between. Germline values: CDR1 SGHTA, CDR2 FQGNSA. The variable domain in full, completed from reference TRBV7-2 and TRBJ2-5, reads GAGVSQSPSNKVTEKGKDVELRCDPISGHTALYWYRQSLGQGLEFLIYFQGNSAPDKSGLPSDRFSAERTGGSVSTLTIQRTQQEDSAVYLCASSLIAMIETQYFGPGTRLLVL.

This clone was seen only a few times. The chain joins TRBV7-9 to TRBJ2-7; TRBD1 is a possible D gene (6 bases). The germline CDR1 and CDR2 sequences are SEHNR and FQNEAQ (reference sequence). Trimming pared 2 bases from V and 2 bases from J, leaving 10 bases between. The length of the CDR3 is 14 residues. The DNA of the CDR3 is TGTGCCAGCAGCTTACTGCAGGGGACCTACGAGCAGTACTTC. Protein sequence: CASSLLQGTYEQYF.

This clone was observed a few times. This chain connects TRBV7-2 to TRBJ1-4; D unclear. Germline V CDR1 and CDR2: SGHTA, FQGNSA. The CDR3 sequence is 11 residues long. The germline V and J ends were trimmed by 6 bases and 10 bases, with 9 bases remaining between them. CDR3 residues: CASSLGGKLFF. The DNA for the CDR3 is TGTGCCAGCAGTCTAGGCGGAAAACTGTTTTTT. Complete variable domain (other parts from reference TRBV7-2 and TRBJ1-4): GAGVSQSPSNKVTEKGKDVELRCDPISGHTALYWYRQSLGQGLEFLIYFQGNSAPDKSGLPSDRFSAERTGGSVSTLTIQRTQQEDSAVYLCASSLGGKLFFGSGTQLSVL.

The V call is TRBV28, the J call TRBJ2-7; D is unresolved. V was trimmed by 2 bases and J by 9 bases, leaving 14 bases between them. Germline CDR1 is MDHEN and CDR2 is SYDVKM. CDR3 length: 13 residues. In DNA form, the CDR3 reads TGTGCCAGCAGTTTACAGACCCCGCCGGGGCAGTACTTC. Protein product: CASSLQTPPGQYF.

The chain employs TRBV6-6 and TRBJ1-2, with D possibly TRBD1 on 6 matching bases. The germline V gene has CDR1 MNHNY and CDR2 SVGAGI (reference sequence). V lost 6 bases to trimming and J lost 0 bases, with 8 bases between them. The CDR3 sequence is 13 residues long. The CDR3 here is CASSGQSNYGYTF. CDR3 coding DNA: TGTGCCAGCAGCGGACAGTCTAACTATGGCTACACCTTC.

There are a few counts of this clone. This rearrangement joins TRBV19 to TRBJ2-7, with 7 bases that match TRBD1. V lost 5 bases and J lost 3; bases outside the gene matches: 19. The V gene's germline CDR1 is LNHDA and CDR2 SQIVND (reference sequence). The CDR3 runs to 18 residues. The CDR3 region has the DNA TGTGCCAGTAGTCTATCGACCGGGACAGCCTCCTCGGGCTACGAGCAGTACTTC. This translates into CASSLSTGTASSGYEQYF.